Below, one T cell receptor beta chain is given with its context. The antigen remains undetermined. The identical CDR3 is also encoded by other nucleotide sequences in the sample. PCR employed 60 Vbeta and 13 Jbeta primers. TCRdb's copy holds only in-frame clones and misses some; the assay was immunoSEQ multiplex PCR. Of 130,000 to 150,000 clones listed, over 75% are singletons. These data are taken from a study of cytomegalovirus exposure and HLA in healthy donors. Trimming took off 4 bases at V and 1 base at J, with 11 bases between the two ends. The germline V gene has CDR1 GTSNPN and CDR2 SVGIG (reference sequence). The length of the CDR3 is 14 residues. Regarding the study as a whole: Some segments of the V type, notably TRBV6-2 and TRBV6-3, were excluded as indistinguishable.

This chain links TRBV30 with TRBJ2-1; tentative D call: TRBD2 (6 bases). This clonotype was sampled from a male donor in good health and CMV-seronegative. Sequencing was performed on PBMCs. The CDR3 coding sequence is TGTGCCTGGACGACCGGGGGATCCTACAATGAGCAGTTCTTC. Protein sequence: CAWTTGGSYNEQFF.